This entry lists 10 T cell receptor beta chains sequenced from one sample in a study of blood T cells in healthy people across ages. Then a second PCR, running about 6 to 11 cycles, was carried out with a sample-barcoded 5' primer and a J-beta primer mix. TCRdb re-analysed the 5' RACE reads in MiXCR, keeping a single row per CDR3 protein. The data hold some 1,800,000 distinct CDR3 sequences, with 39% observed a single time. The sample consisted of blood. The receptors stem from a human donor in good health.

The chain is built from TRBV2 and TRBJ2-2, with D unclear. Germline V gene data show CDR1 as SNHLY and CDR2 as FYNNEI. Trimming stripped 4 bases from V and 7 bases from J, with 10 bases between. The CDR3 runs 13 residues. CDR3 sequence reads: CASSVRGGGELFF. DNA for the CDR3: TGTGCCAGCAGTGTTAGAGGTGGCGGGGAGCTGTTTTTT.

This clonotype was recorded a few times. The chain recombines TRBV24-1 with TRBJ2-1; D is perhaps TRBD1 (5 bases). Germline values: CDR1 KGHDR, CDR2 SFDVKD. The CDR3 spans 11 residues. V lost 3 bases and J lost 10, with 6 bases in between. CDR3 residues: CATSDGAEQFF. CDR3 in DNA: TGTGCCACCAGTGATGGGGCAGAGCAGTTCTTC.

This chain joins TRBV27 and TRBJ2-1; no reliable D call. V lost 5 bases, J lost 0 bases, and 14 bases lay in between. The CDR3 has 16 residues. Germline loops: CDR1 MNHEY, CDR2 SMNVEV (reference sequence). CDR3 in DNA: TGTGCCAGCAGTGGTTGGACGCTAAGCTCCTACAATGAGCAGTTCTTC. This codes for CASSGWTLSSYNEQFF.

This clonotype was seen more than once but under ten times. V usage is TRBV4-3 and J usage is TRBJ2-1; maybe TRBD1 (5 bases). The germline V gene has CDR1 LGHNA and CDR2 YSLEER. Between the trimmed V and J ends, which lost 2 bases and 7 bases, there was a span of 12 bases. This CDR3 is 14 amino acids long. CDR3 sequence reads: CASSQHRFENEQFF. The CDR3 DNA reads TGCGCCAGCAGCCAACACAGGTTCGAGAATGAGCAGTTCTTC.

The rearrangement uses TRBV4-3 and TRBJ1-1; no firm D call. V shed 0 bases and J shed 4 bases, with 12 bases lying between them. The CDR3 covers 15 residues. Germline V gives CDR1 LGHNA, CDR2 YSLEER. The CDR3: CASSQDGSDATEAFF. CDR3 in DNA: TGCGCCAGCAGCCAAGATGGGTCAGATGCCACTGAAGCTTTCTTT.

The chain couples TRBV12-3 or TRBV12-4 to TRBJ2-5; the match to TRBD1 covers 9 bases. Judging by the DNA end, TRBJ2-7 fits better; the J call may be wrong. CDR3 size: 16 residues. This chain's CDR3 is CASSLAEPGQGYEQYF. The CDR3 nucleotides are TGTGCCAGCAGTTTAGCGGAACCGGGACAGGGCTACGAGCAGTACTTC.

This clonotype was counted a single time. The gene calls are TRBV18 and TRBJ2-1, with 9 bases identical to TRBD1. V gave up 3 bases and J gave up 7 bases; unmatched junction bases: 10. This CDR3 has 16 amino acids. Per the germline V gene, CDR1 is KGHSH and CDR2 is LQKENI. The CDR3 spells CASSPLGQGPLNEQFF. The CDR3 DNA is TGTGCCAGCTCACCTCTCGGACAGGGGCCTCTTAATGAGCAGTTCTTC.

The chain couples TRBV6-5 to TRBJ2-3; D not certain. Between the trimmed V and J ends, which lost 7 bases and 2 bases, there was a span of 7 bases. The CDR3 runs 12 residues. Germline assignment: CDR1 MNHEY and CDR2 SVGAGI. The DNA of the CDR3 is TGTGCCAGCATGGCCACCACAGATACGCAGTATTTT. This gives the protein CASMATTDTQYF.

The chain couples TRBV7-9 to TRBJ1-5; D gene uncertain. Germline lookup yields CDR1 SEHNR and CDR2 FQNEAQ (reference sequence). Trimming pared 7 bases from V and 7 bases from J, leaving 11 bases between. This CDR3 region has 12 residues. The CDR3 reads CASILSRQPQHF. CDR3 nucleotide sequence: TGTGCCAGCATTCTAAGCAGGCAGCCCCAGCATTTT.

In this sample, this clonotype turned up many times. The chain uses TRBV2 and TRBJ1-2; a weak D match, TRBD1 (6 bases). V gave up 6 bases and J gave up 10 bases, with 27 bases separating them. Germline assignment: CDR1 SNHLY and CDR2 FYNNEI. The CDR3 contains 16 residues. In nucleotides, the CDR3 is TGTGCCAGCAGCGAACCGAATATACTATCAGGGGCTGACTACACCTTC. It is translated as CASSEPNILSGADYTF. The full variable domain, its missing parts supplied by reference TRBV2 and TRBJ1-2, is EPEVTQTPSHQVTQMGQEVILRCVPISNHLYFYWYRQILGQKVEFLVSFYNNEISEKSEIFDDQFSVERPDGSNFTLKIRSTKLEDSAMYFCASSEPNILSGADYTFGSGTRLTVV.